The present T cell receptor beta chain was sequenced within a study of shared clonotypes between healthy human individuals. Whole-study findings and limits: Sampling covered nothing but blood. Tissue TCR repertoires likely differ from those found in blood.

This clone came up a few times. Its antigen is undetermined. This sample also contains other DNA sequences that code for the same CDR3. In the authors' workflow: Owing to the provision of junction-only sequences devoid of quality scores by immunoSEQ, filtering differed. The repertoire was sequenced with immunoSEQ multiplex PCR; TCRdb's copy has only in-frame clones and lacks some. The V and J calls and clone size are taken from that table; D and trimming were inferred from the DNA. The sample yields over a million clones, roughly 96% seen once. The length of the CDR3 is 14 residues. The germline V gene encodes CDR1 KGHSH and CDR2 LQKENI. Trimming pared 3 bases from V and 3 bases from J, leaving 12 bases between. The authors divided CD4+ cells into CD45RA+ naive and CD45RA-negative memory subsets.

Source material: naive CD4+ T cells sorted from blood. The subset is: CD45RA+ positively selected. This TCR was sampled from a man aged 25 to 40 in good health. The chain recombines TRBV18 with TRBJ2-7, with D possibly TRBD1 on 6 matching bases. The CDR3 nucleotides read TGTGCCAGCTCACCGCTCGGGACAAGCTACGAGCAGTACTTC. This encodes CASSPLGTSYEQYF.